Sequencing of this TCR beta chain was carried out in a study of T and B cells in COVID-19 patients. Findings and caveats of the study: Symptomatic-phase blood samples from mildly ill patients and early samples from severe cases were scarce. At recovery TRB diversity and richness exceeded healthy donors, after highly clonal active COVID-19 repertoires.

Each TRB amplification used about 220-500 ng of genomic DNA from blood. TRB rearrangements were amplified by multiplex PCR with BIOMED2 TRB-A/B primers. TCRdb fed the multiplex PCR reads into MiXCR, producing one record per CDR3 protein. The table shows thousands of distinct CDR3 sequences, with about 27% occurring only once. This clonotype is termed medium-sized. Its specificity is unknown. Trimming took off 1 base at V and 14 bases at J, with 18 bases between the two ends. CDR3 size: 15 residues. The chain recombines TRBV12-3 or TRBV12-4 with TRBJ1-6, with unresolved D. The receptor comes from a human donor with active COVID-19. The donor label of this sample is uncertain. Specimen: blood. The CDR3 sequence is CASSLVEPRRSTLHF. The CDR3 DNA reads as TGTGCCAGCAGTTTAGTAGAACCGCGGAGGTCGACCCTCCACTTT.